The 5 T cell receptor beta chains below were found in one sample sequenced in a study of blood T cell repertoires in COVID-19. The assay was immunoSEQ multiplex PCR, and TCRdb's table has in-frame clones only and misses some. The sample includes approximately 120,000 clones, about 79% of them seen just once. The sample consisted of peripheral blood. These receptors came from a man in his forties with active or convalescent COVID-19.

This clone came up once. The chain is built from TRBV19 and TRBJ2-1; weak D call: TRBD2 (6 bases). Germline V CDR1 and CDR2: LNHDA, SQIVND (reference sequence). Trimming shortened V by 4 bases and J by 8 bases, and 18 bases separated the two germline ends. This CDR3 spans 15 amino acids. The CDR3 region is CASSTGRLEIHEQFF. In DNA form, the CDR3 reads TGTGCCAGTAGTACAGGAAGACTAGAGATACATGAGCAGTTCTTC.

In its sample, this clone was seen once. The V call is TRBV14, the J call TRBJ2-3, with D possibly matching TRBD1 (6 bases). This CDR3 has 18 residues. V shed 1 base and J shed 6 bases, with 23 bases lying between them. Looked up from germline, CDR1 is SGHDN and CDR2 is FVKESK. The CDR3 DNA sequence: TGTGCCAGCAGCCAAGCCAGTCTCGGGACAAAGGTTTTGGATACGCAGTATTTT. Translating it yields CASSQASLGTKVLDTQYF.

The chain joins TRBV30 to TRBJ1-5, with TRBD1 identical over 8 bases. From germline, CDR1 is GTSNPN and CDR2 SVGIG (reference sequence). The CDR3 length is 13 residues. V shed 5 bases, J shed 7 bases, and the junction held 7 bases outside the gene matches. CDR3 nucleotide sequence: TGTGCCTGGGACAGGGGAGGTTGGCAGCCCCAGCATTTT. It is translated as CAWDRGGWQPQHF.

The sample holds a few counts of this clone. The rearrangement links TRBV19 to TRBJ1-1, with 11 bases aligning to TRBD1. V shed 4 bases, J shed 2 bases, and the junction held 6 bases outside the gene matches. CDR1 LNHDA and CDR2 SQIVND come from the germline V gene (reference sequence). The CDR3 spans 16 residues. CDR3 region: CASSKGTGGGNTEAFF. DNA for the CDR3: TGTGCCAGTAGTAAAGGGACAGGGGGAGGAAACACTGAAGCTTTCTTT.

This clone is a singleton in its sample. The chain is built from TRBV24-1 and TRBJ2-2, with 8 bases fitting TRBD1. Germline loops: CDR1 KGHDR, CDR2 SFDVKD. Unmatched junction bases numbered 9, after V lost 9 bases and J lost 7 bases. This CDR3 region has 14 residues. The CDR3 DNA reads TGTGCCACCCCACGGACAGGGCTTAACGGGGAGCTGTTTTTT. This translates into CATPRTGLNGELFF.